This TCR beta chain was sequenced in a study of T cells in Graves' hyperthyroidism and ophthalmopathy. Study-level points and caveats: Most thyroid-expanded clonotypes above 0.001 were also found in blood.

Notes on this clonotype: Its antigen is not known.

CDR1 is SEHNR and CDR2 is FQNEAQ in the germline V gene (reference sequence). CDR3 size: 19 residues. Between the trimmed V and J ends, which lost 4 bases and 7 bases, there was a span of 28 bases. Amplified TCR beta CDR3 regions derived from RNA transcripts. A first-round RT-PCR of the TCR CDR3 used the HTBI primer set. TCRdb reprocessed the multiplex PCR reads via MiXCR and lists one record per CDR3 protein. Of roughly 280,000 distinct CDR3 sequences in the sample, approximately 15% were seen once. It was less than 13 ml of fresh peripheral blood that supplied the PBMCs. The sequenced sample consisted of blood. The chain has TRBV7-9 and TRBJ1-4, with D possibly TRBD1 on 6 matching bases. The sequence derives from a woman in her sixties or seventies with Graves' ophthalmopathy. CDR3 DNA sequence: TGTGCCAGCAGCTCGACTGACGACAGGTACCATAGCGACTTTGAAAAACTGTTTTTT. Translated: CASSSTDDRYHSDFEKLFF.